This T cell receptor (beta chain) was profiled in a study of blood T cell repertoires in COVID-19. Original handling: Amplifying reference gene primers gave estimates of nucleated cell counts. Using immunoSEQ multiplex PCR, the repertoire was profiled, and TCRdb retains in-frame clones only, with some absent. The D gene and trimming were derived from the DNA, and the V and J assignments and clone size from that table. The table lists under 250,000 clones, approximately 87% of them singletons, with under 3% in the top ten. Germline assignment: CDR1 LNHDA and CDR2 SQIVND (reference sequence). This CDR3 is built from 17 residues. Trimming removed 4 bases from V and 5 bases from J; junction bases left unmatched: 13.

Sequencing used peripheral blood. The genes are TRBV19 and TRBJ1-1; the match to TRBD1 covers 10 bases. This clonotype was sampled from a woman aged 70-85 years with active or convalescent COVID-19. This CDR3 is CASSKTGGGVRGTEAFF. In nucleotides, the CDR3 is TGTGCCAGTAGTAAGACAGGGGGCGGAGTGAGAGGGACTGAAGCTTTCTTT.